The 26 T cell receptor beta chains below come from one sample, sequenced in a study of T cells in Graves' hyperthyroidism and ophthalmopathy. RNA transcripts were the template for amplifying TCR beta CDR3 regions. Carried out on the TCR CDR3, a first-round RT-PCR used the HTBI primer set. One entry per CDR3 protein, called by TCRdb with MiXCR from the multiplex PCR reads. Here the sample spans hundreds of thousands of distinct CDR3 sequences, approximately 14% being singletons. The specimen sequenced was blood. These receptor sequences come from a woman aged 40 to 50 with Graves' ophthalmopathy.

This clonotype appeared a few times. This chain connects TRBV11-2 to TRBJ2-2; possibly TRBD1 for D (6 bases). V lost 0 bases to trimming and J lost 1 base, with 15 bases between them. CDR1 is SGHAT, CDR2 FQNNGV, per germline. The CDR3 length is 18 residues. CDR3 DNA sequence: TGTGCCAGCAGCTTAGAGGGGTATGGGACAAAGAACACCGGGGAGCTGTTTTTT. Translation gives CASSLEGYGTKNTGELFF.

The chain has TRBV15 and TRBJ1-5; D is undetermined. The CDR3 is 14 residues long. CDR1 LNHNV and CDR2 YYDKDF come from the germline V gene (reference sequence). V was cut by 3 bases and J by 6 bases, with 12 bases left in between. For the CDR3, the DNA is TGTGCCACCAGCAGGGAGGGCCGGGGTCAGCCCCAGCATTTT. It codes for CATSREGRGQPQHF.

J is TRBJ2-7 and V is TRBV6-2 or TRBV6-3; tentatively, D is TRBD1 (5 bases). The V gene lost 4 bases and the J gene lost 0 bases, with 13 bases spanning the gap. Germline-derived CDR1 and CDR2 are MNHEY and SVGEGT. This CDR3 region has 15 residues. The CDR3 bases are TGTGCCAGCAGTTCGTGGACATCGTCCTCCTACGAGCAGTACTTC. Protein: CASSSWTSSSYEQYF.

This clonotype was seen more than once but under ten times. This sequence joins TRBV6-5 and TRBJ2-7; 9 nucleotides agree with TRBD1. Germline V gene sequence: CDR1 MNHEY, CDR2 SVGAGI. J gave up 1 base and V 5 bases, and 6 bases lay outside the gene matches. This CDR3 comprises 15 residues. The CDR3 DNA reads TGTGCCAGCAGTAACGACAGGGGGGCTTCCTACGAGCAGTACTTC. As protein: CASSNDRGASYEQYF.

The chain employs TRBV6-5 and TRBJ2-2; 10 bases are a match to TRBD1. From germline, CDR1 is MNHEY and CDR2 SVGAGI. Trimming cost V 1 base and J 6 bases; bases outside gene matches: 8. This CDR3 contains 17 residues. The DNA for the CDR3 is TGTGCCAGCAGTTACTACGTCCCGGGACAGGGGCCCGGGGAGCTGTTTTTT. Protein product: CASSYYVPGQGPGELFF.

The sample holds many counts of this clonotype. This chain links TRBV19 with TRBJ2-5; 8 bases match TRBD2. V trimming: 9 bases; J trimming: 4 bases; junction bases outside the gene matches: 4. The V gene's germline CDR1 is LNHDA and CDR2 SQIVND (reference sequence). The CDR3 covers 12 residues. The CDR3 loop reads CASSGGRETQYF. In nucleotides, the CDR3 is TGTGCCAGCAGCGGGGGAAGAGAGACCCAGTACTTC.

This clonotype has a count of ten or more. The chain carries TRBV6-2 or TRBV6-3 and TRBJ2-7, with D possibly being TRBD2 (6 bases). Germline V gives CDR1 MNHEY, CDR2 SVGEGT. V lost 0 bases and J 3 bases, leaving 12 bases between the germline ends. The CDR3 sequence is 15 residues long. The CDR3 is CASSYSLGGVYEQYF. As DNA, the CDR3 is TGTGCCAGCAGTTACTCCCTAGGAGGGGTCTACGAGCAGTACTTC.

This clonotype came up a few times. The chain combines TRBV5-1 with TRBJ2-7; no firm D call. The V gene lost 5 bases and the J gene lost 4 bases, with 10 bases spanning the gap. The CDR3 consists of 12 residues. CDR1 and CDR2 (germline): SGHRS, YFSETQ. This CDR3 reads CASRGIGYEQYF. The CDR3 nucleotides are TGCGCCAGCAGGGGGATCGGTTACGAGCAGTACTTC.

In this sample, this clonotype turned up many times. The V and J genes are TRBV6-2 or TRBV6-3 and TRBJ1-1, with D tentatively TRBD1 (6 bases). The germline V and J ends were trimmed by 2 bases and 11 bases, with 9 bases remaining between them. Germline CDR1 MNHEY, CDR2 SVGEGT. CDR3 length equals 11 residues. The CDR3 bases are TGTGCCAGCAGTTACCTGGGGGCGGCTTTCTTT. Translating it yields CASSYLGAAFF.

This clonotype showed up just a few times. V usage is TRBV5-1 and J usage is TRBJ1-3; no clear D. V was pared by 0 bases and J by 7 bases, with 11 bases between. Germline V lookup: CDR1 SGHRS, CDR2 YFSETQ. CDR3 length: 14 residues. For the CDR3, the DNA is TGCGCCAGCAGCTTGGCCCTTGGATTCAACACCATATATTTT. It encodes CASSLALGFNTIYF.

This clonotype was seen a handful of times. Here the CDR3 omits its conserved ending phenylalanine or tryptophan, so a read error is the likely source. This rearrangement joins TRBV2 to TRBJ1-1; TRBD1 aligns across 7 bases. This CDR3 region has 14 residues. From germline, CDR1 is SNHLY and CDR2 FYNNEI. V lost 5 bases and J lost 0; bases outside the gene matches: 3. As DNA, the CDR3 is TGTGCCAGCAGTTGGACAGGAATGAACACTGAAGCTTTCGTT. Its protein is CASSWTGMNTEAFV.

This clonotype occurred many times. The rearrangement links TRBV4-2 to TRBJ2-7; TRBD1 aligns across 7 bases. With V trimmed by 0 bases and J by 3 bases, 14 bases remained unmatched. CDR1 is LGHNA and CDR2 is YNFKEQ in the germline V gene. The CDR3 loop spans 18 amino acids. This CDR3 is CASSQDLPAGTAIYEQYF. CDR3 DNA sequence: TGTGCCAGCAGCCAAGATTTACCGGCTGGGACAGCGATCTACGAGCAGTACTTC.

This clonotype was recorded many times. The rearrangement uses TRBV6-1 and TRBJ1-5, with a weak D call TRBD1 (5 bases). Germline assignment: CDR1 MNHNS and CDR2 SASEGT. The CDR3 consists of 13 residues. V shed 6 bases and J shed 6 bases, with 12 bases lying between them. The CDR3 DNA reads as TGTGCCAGCAGAGACCTGGGGGGTCAGCCCCAGCATTTT. Amino acid sequence: CASRDLGGQPQHF.

V is TRBV5-1 and J is TRBJ1-2; TRBD1 is a possible D gene (5 bases). V was cut by 1 base and J by 4 bases, with 17 bases left in between. Germline CDR1 is SGHRS and CDR2 is YFSETQ. This CDR3 contains 16 residues. The CDR3 region has the DNA TGCGCCAGCAGCTTGTTGGGCAGGGACCTGACCTATGGCTACACCTTC. The encoded protein is CASSLLGRDLTYGYTF.

This clonotype was counted at least ten times. The chain has TRBV18 and TRBJ1-1; no firm D call. The CDR3 has 14 amino acids. The germline V gene has CDR1 KGHSH and CDR2 LQKENI. The germline V and J ends were trimmed by 8 bases and 1 base, with 14 bases remaining between them. CDR3 sequence reads: CASRIGEGNTEAFF. As DNA, the CDR3 is TGTGCCAGCCGCATCGGGGAGGGGAACACTGAAGCTTTCTTT.

V usage is TRBV28 and J usage is TRBJ2-7; 7 bases fit TRBD1. This CDR3 has 16 amino acids. Trimming at V came to 6 bases and at J to 5 bases, leaving 16 bases not matched to a gene. CDR1 and CDR2 from the germline V gene are MDHEN and SYDVKM. CDR3 loop: CASSTPGQPFLDEQYF. The CDR3 DNA sequence: TGTGCCAGCAGCACGCCGGGACAGCCATTTCTGGACGAGCAGTACTTC.

Details on this clonotype: One end of the junction is discordant with germline, which a read error may explain. This chain links TRBV5-1 with TRBJ2-5, with D possibly being TRBD2 (6 bases). CDR1 is SGHRS and CDR2 is YFSETQ in the germline V gene. The CDR3 length is 13 residues. In DNA form, the CDR3 reads TGCGCCAGCAGGTTGGGAGGTCAAGAGACCCAGTACTTC. Encoded protein: CASRLGGQETQYF.

This clonotype was seen repeatedly, ten times or more. This chain connects TRBV28 to TRBJ1-1; D possibly corresponds to TRBD1 (6 bases). The V gene's germline CDR1 is MDHEN and CDR2 SYDVKM. The ends were cut back, 3 bases at V and 11 bases at J, with 16 bases in the middle. This CDR3 has 13 residues. CDR3 sequence: CASSLGRGYAAFF. CDR3 nucleotides: TGTGCCAGCAGTTTGGGCAGGGGTTATGCGGCTTTCTTT. Supplemented by reference TRBV28 and TRBJ1-1, the full variable domain reads DVKVTQSSRYLVKRTGEKVFLECVQDMDHENMFWYRQDPGLGLRLIYFSYDVKMKEKGDIPEGYSVSREKKERFSLILESASTNQTSMYLCASSLGRGYAAFFGQGTRLTVV.

This clonotype was picked up many times. One end of the junction varies from germline; a read error may be responsible. The chain combines TRBV6-4 with TRBJ1-2; 8 bases align to TRBD1. CDR3 size: 16 residues. Germline-derived CDR1 and CDR2 are MRHNA and SNTAGT. The CDR3 coding sequence is TGTGCCAGCAGGGACTACGGGACAGGAAGGGGGTATGGCTACACCTTC. The encoded protein is CASRDYGTGRGYGYTF.

This clonotype was seen many times. The genes are TRBV6-5 and TRBJ1-5; no clear D gene. In germline, CDR1 is MNHEY, CDR2 SVGAGI. The CDR3 is 14 amino acids. V lost 4 bases to trimming and J lost 7 bases, with 14 bases between them. CDR3 DNA: TGTGCCAGCAGTTCTTCCTCCTACGAGCAGCCCCAGCATTTT. It encodes CASSSSSYEQPQHF.

This clonotype was seen many times. The chain links TRBV6-1 to TRBJ2-7; TRBD1 matches at 9 bases. The CDR3 loop spans 13 amino acids. Germline V gene lookup returns CDR1 MNHNS and CDR2 SASEGT. With V trimmed by 8 bases and J by 3 bases, 5 bases remained unmatched. In DNA, the CDR3 is TGTGCCAGCGGACAGGGGAGTTTCTACGAGCAGTACTTC. Protein: CASGQGSFYEQYF.

This clonotype was observed a few times. CDR3 nucleotide sequence: TGTGCCAGTAGCCTTCGAGCGGGAGGTAACGAGCAGTACTTC. Amino acid sequence: CASSLRAGGNEQYF. V is TRBV19 and J is TRBJ2-7; 9 nucleotides line up with TRBD2. V shed 6 bases, J shed 5 bases, and the junction held 8 bases outside the gene matches. Germline V gene data show CDR1 as LNHDA and CDR2 as SQIVND (reference sequence). The CDR3 has 14 amino acids.

At least ten counts were recorded for this clonotype. This chain connects TRBV28 to TRBJ1-1, with D maybe TRBD1 (5 bases). The germline gives CDR1 MDHEN, CDR2 SYDVKM. V was trimmed by 8 bases and J by 1 base, leaving 14 bases between them. CDR3 length: 14 residues. The CDR3 region has the DNA TGTGCCAGCCTAGAATGGGGGGGGAACACTGAAGCTTTCTTT. Amino acid sequence: CASLEWGGNTEAFF.

This clonotype was seen many times. The V gene is TRBV7-9, the J gene TRBJ2-7; D call uncertain. The V end was cut by 7 bases, the J end by 7 bases, with 14 bases between. Germline V gene lookup returns CDR1 SEHNR and CDR2 FQNEAQ (reference sequence). The CDR3 covers 12 residues. In DNA, the CDR3 is TGTGCCAGCAAGGAGCCCCAAGGGGAGCAGTACTTC. This codes for CASKEPQGEQYF.

This clonotype appeared a few times. This chain uses TRBV2 with TRBJ2-2; D possibly uses TRBD1 or TRBD2 (5 bases each). In germline, CDR1 is SNHLY, CDR2 FYNNEI. CDR3 length: 16 amino acids. V gave up 5 bases and J gave up 0 bases, with 13 bases separating them. CDR3 loop: CASSPGTTANTGELFF. DNA for the CDR3: TGTGCCAGCAGTCCCGGGACGACCGCGAACACCGGGGAGCTGTTTTTT.

The chain joins TRBV5-1 to TRBJ2-7; weak D call: TRBD2 (6 bases). Trimming pared 3 bases from V and 3 bases from J, leaving 25 bases between. The CDR3 consists of 18 residues. Germline assignment: CDR1 SGHRS and CDR2 YFSETQ. CDR3 sequence: CASSSRWGDPPGRYEQYF. In nucleotides, the CDR3 is TGCGCCAGCAGCTCAAGGTGGGGGGACCCTCCCGGCCGCTACGAGCAGTACTTC.